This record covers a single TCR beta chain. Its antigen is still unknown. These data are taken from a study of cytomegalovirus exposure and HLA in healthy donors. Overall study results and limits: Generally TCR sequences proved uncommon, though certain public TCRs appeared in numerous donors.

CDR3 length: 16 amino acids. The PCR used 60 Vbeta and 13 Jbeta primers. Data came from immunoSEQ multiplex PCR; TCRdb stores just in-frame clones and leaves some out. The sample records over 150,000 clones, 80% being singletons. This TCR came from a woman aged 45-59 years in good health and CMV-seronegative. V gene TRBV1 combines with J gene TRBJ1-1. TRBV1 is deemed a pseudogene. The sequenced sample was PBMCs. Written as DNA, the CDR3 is TGCACCAGCAGCCAACAACACCGGGCGGAGGACACTGAAGCTTTCTTT. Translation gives CTSSQQHRAEDTEAFF.